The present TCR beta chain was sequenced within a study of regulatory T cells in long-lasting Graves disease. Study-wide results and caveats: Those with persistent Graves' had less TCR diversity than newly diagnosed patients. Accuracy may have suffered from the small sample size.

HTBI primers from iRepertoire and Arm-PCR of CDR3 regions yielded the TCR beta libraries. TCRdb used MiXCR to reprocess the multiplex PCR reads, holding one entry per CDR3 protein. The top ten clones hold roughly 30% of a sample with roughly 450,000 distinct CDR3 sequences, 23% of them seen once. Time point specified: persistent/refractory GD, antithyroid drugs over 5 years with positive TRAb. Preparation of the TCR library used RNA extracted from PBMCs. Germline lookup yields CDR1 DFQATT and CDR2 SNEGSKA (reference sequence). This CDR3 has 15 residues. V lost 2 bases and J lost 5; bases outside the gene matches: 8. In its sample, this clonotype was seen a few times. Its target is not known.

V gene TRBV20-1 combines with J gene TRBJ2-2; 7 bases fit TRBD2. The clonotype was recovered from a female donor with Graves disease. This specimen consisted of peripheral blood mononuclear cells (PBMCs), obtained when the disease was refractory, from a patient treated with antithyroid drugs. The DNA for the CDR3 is TGCAGTGCTAGATCGGGGAGGGGTGGGACCGGGGAGCTGTTTTTT. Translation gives CSARSGRGGTGELFF.